This T cell receptor beta chain was sequenced for a study of cytotoxic CD8 clonotypes in ibrutinib-treated CLL. Across the whole study: Response samples came after a median roughly 13 months of treatment, range 6 to 36. Broader study findings: For progressing versus sustained-remission patients, sampling times were not the same. Stable or contracted on treatment, public clonotypes were also uncommon.

TCRdb's table, derived via immunoSEQ multiplex PCR, lists solely in-frame clones and lacks some. Of a few hundred thousand clones in the sample, less than 75% were seen once. As regards this clone: Its antigen is not known.

V shed 5 bases and J shed 0 bases, with 11 bases lying between them. The CDR3 is 14 amino acids. Per the germline V gene, CDR1 is MNHEY and CDR2 is SMNVEV (reference sequence). The source was PBMCs, collected after 24 months of ibrutinib treatment. This sequence was found in a human donor with chronic lymphocytic leukemia. This chain links TRBV27 with TRBJ2-7, with D possibly being TRBD2 (5 bases). The CDR3 sequence: CASSISGPSYEQYF. The CDR3 nucleotides are TGTGCCAGCAGTATCAGCGGACCCTCCTACGAGCAGTACTTC.